These 29 T cell receptor beta chains originate from one sample sequenced in a study of cytomegalovirus exposure and HLA in healthy donors (dated 2017 in TCRdb). Library creation used the immunoSEQ multiplex PCR assay. A mixture of 60 forward primers for TCR Vbeta segments and 13 reverse primers for TCR Jbeta segments was used in the multiplex PCR. As stored in TCRdb, this immuneACCESS dataset retains in-frame rearrangements with V and J assigned. A fraction of the clones does not appear; measured against another copy, unresolved V genes explain less than half of the discrepancy, and the remainder lacks a known reason. This sample has about 190,000 clones in its table, and less than 90% of those were observed once. Around 0.26% of the sample is in the top ten clones. Sequenced material: PBMCs. The receptors come from a boy between 10 and 17 years old in good health and CMV-seronegative.

The chain couples TRBV4-1 to TRBJ2-7, with 9 positions matching TRBD2. Germline V gives CDR1 MGHRA, CDR2 YSYEKL. Germline trimming cut 4 bases from V and 2 bases from J; bases unmatched to any gene: 6. CDR3 length: 15 amino acids. This chain's CDR3 is CASSPQGGGAYEQYF. In DNA, the CDR3 is TGCGCCAGCAGCCCCCAGGGCGGGGGGGCCTACGAGCAGTACTTC.

V and J are TRBV30 and TRBJ2-5; 7 positions match TRBD2. Near its end, the DNA agrees better with TRBJ2-7, so the J call may be wrong. Looked up from germline, CDR1 is GTSNPN and CDR2 is SVGIG (reference sequence). This CDR3 has 14 residues. The CDR3 coding sequence is TGTGCCTGGACACTTGGAGCGGGGATTTACGAGCAGTACTTC. It yields the protein CAWTLGAGIYEQYF.

The chain couples TRBV4-2 to TRBJ1-2, with D perhaps matching TRBD1 (5 bases). In germline, CDR1 is LGHNA, CDR2 YNFKEQ. Deletions cut 3 bases from V and 8 bases from J, with 22 bases between. The CDR3 is 16 residues long. The CDR3: CASSHPVGVPACGYTF. CDR3 nucleotide sequence: TGTGCCAGCAGCCACCCAGTAGGGGTCCCGGCATGCGGCTACACCTTC.

The J gene is TRBJ1-2, the V gene TRBV7-2, with a possible D match to TRBD1 (5 bases). V lost 1 base to trimming and J lost 7 bases, with 10 bases between them. The CDR3 runs to 13 residues. CDR1 and CDR2 (germline): SGHTA, FQGNSA. The CDR3 region is CASSLVEGSGYTF. The CDR3 DNA reads as TGTGCCAGCAGCTTAGTGGAGGGGAGTGGCTACACCTTC.

J is TRBJ2-5 and V is TRBV5-6; TRBD1 matches at 7 bases. V lost 1 base to trimming and J lost 4 bases; unmatched junction nucleotides: 13. The CDR3 sequence is 17 residues long. CDR1 is SGHDT, CDR2 YYEEEE, per germline. The CDR3 DNA reads TGTGCCAGCAGCTTGTTTTGGCAGGGGGTTTATGGAGAGACCCAGTACTTC. Its protein product is CASSLFWQGVYGETQYF.

This chain connects TRBV7-3 to TRBJ2-1; 9 bases align to TRBD2. This CDR3 has 14 amino acids. Losses at the gene ends were 3 bases for V and 6 bases for J; bases not matched to a gene: 3. Germline CDR1 SGHTA, CDR2 FQGTGA. As DNA, the CDR3 is TGTGCCAGCAGCTTCGGCGGGAGGGCCAATGAGCAGTTCTTC. It codes for CASSFGGRANEQFF.

V and J are TRBV9 and TRBJ2-2, with 10 positions matching TRBD2. The CDR3 has 16 residues. After removal of 4 bases from V and 5 bases from J, the junction contained 8 bases not matched to a gene. Germline CDR1 SGDLS, CDR2 YYNGEE. The CDR3 sequence is CASSHRTSGYTGELFF. The CDR3 DNA reads as TGTGCCAGCAGCCACCGGACTAGCGGATATACCGGGGAGCTGTTTTTT.

The V and J genes are TRBV5-6 and TRBJ2-1, with 13 bases lining up with TRBD2. Germline trimming cut 0 bases from V and 0 bases from J; bases unmatched to any gene: 3. CDR1 and CDR2 from the germline V gene are SGHDT and YYEEEE. The CDR3 has 18 residues. Written as DNA, the CDR3 is TGTGCCAGCAGCTTGGAACTAGCGGGAGGGAGCTCCTACAATGAGCAGTTCTTC. Translating it yields CASSLELAGGSSYNEQFF.

This clone was found once. The chain combines TRBV9 with TRBJ2-1; 8 nucleotides match TRBD2. CDR1 is SGDLS, CDR2 YYNGEE, per germline. This CDR3 has 16 amino acids. J was trimmed by 9 bases and V by 0 bases; bases with no gene match: 11. CDR3 residues: CASSVGEGGGRSEQFF. The CDR3 DNA reads as TGTGCCAGCAGCGTAGGGGAGGGCGGGGGGCGGAGTGAGCAGTTCTTC.

V and J are TRBV27 and TRBJ2-5; D perhaps matches TRBD1 (6 bases). V dropped 2 bases and J dropped 2 bases, with 21 bases sitting between them. The germline CDR1 and CDR2 sequences are MNHEY and SMNVEV (reference sequence). This CDR3 has 18 residues. CDR3 DNA sequence: TGTGCCAGCAGTTTAAAAAGGGCGTTGGACAGCCGACAAGAGACCCAGTACTTC. Translation gives CASSLKRALDSRQETQYF.

The CDR3 DNA follows: TGTGCCAGCAGCTTAGTTAGGGACAAAGAGACCCAGTACTTC. Its protein product is CASSLVRDKETQYF. This chain joins TRBV7-9 and TRBJ2-5, with D perhaps matching TRBD1 (6 bases). Germline V gives CDR1 SEHNR, CDR2 FQNEAQ (reference sequence). The CDR3 sequence is 14 residues long. V was trimmed by 1 base and J by 3 bases, leaving 9 bases between them.

The chain uses TRBV11-2 and TRBJ2-3; D might be TRBD1 (6 bases). Germline V gene data show CDR1 as SGHAT and CDR2 as FQNNGV. This CDR3 has 19 amino acids. Trimming cost V 2 bases and J 2 bases, with 23 bases left between them. CDR3 protein: CASSLRRPGATRFTDTQYF. DNA of the CDR3: TGTGCCAGCAGCTTAAGAAGGCCAGGGGCCACCAGATTCACAGATACGCAGTATTTT.

The chain joins TRBV9 to TRBJ1-2; 7 bases fit TRBD1. Germline assignment: CDR1 SGDLS and CDR2 YYNGEE. The CDR3 loop spans 11 amino acids. V lost 0 bases, J lost 13 bases, and 3 bases stayed unmatched. CDR3 bases: TGTGCCAGCAGCGTAGACAGGGGCCTCACCTTC. Translating gives CASSVDRGLTF.

This clone has only a few counts. The chain is built from TRBV11-1 and TRBJ2-7; weak D call: TRBD2 (6 bases). The germline V and J ends were trimmed by 4 bases and 6 bases, with 19 bases remaining between them. The germline gives CDR1 SGHAT, CDR2 FQDESV (reference sequence). The CDR3 consists of 15 residues. CDR3 protein: CASSSPGDGQSEQYF. The DNA for the CDR3 is TGTGCCAGCAGCTCTCCGGGAGATGGTCAGAGCGAGCAGTACTTC.

This chain links TRBV7-3 with TRBJ2-5; 7 nucleotides line up with TRBD1. V gave up 2 bases and J gave up 6 bases; unmatched junction bases: 3. CDR3 length: 13 amino acids. Germline-derived CDR1 and CDR2 are SGHTA and FQGTGA. The CDR3: CASSLDRAKTQYF. The DNA of the CDR3 is TGTGCCAGCAGCTTAGACAGGGCCAAGACCCAGTACTTC.

The chain recombines TRBV5-4 with TRBJ1-6; 7 positions agree with TRBD1. This CDR3 contains 18 residues. In germline, CDR1 is SGHNT, CDR2 YYREEE (reference sequence). V gave up 4 bases and J gave up 6 bases; unmatched junction bases: 16. In DNA form, the CDR3 reads TGTGCCAGCAGCCCCCTCCCACCAGGACAGGAAGGTAATTCACCCCTCCACTTT. It codes for CASSPLPPGQEGNSPLHF.

The chain has TRBV7-2 and TRBJ2-7; D not certain. This CDR3 spans 14 amino acids. The ends were cut back, 0 bases at V and 3 bases at J, with 9 bases in the middle. Germline V gene lookup returns CDR1 SGHTA and CDR2 FQGNSA. CDR3 in DNA: TGTGCCAGCAGCTTAGCTCAGAGGAGCTACGAGCAGTACTTC. It translates to CASSLAQRSYEQYF.

The J gene is TRBJ2-2, the V gene TRBV5-6; TRBD2 agrees at 12 bases. V was clipped by 4 bases and J by 1 base; unmatched bases: 8. The CDR3 is 18 residues long. The germline V gene encodes CDR1 SGHDT and CDR2 YYEEEE. Here the CDR3 reads CASSRRTSGVMNTGELFF. In DNA form, the CDR3 reads TGTGCCAGCAGCAGGAGGACTAGCGGGGTGATGAACACCGGGGAGCTGTTTTTT.

The V gene is TRBV13, the J gene TRBJ2-5; TRBD1 might be the D (5 bases). Germline V gene lookup returns CDR1 PRHDT and CDR2 FYEKMQ (reference sequence). The length of the CDR3 is 13 residues. Trimming removed 0 bases from V and 5 bases from J, with 7 bases in between. The DNA of the CDR3 is TGTGCCAGCAGCTTAGGGGCAGGGGAGACCCAGTACTTC. Its translation is CASSLGAGETQYF.

This clone has more than one count but fewer than ten. V is TRBV4-1 and J is TRBJ1-5, with TRBD1 identical over 8 bases. Trimming took 4 bases from V and 6 from J; bases not matched to a gene: 8. Looked up from germline, CDR1 is MGHRA and CDR2 is YSYEKL. CDR3 length: 15 residues. The CDR3 bases are TGCGCCAGCAGCCTCCGACAGGGGATAGGTCAGCCCCAGCATTTT. It encodes CASSLRQGIGQPQHF.

In its sample, this clone was seen once. The chain couples TRBV15 to TRBJ2-3, with 9 bases identical to TRBD2. This CDR3 spans 18 amino acids. Germline loops: CDR1 LNHNV, CDR2 YYDKDF (reference sequence). J gave up 6 bases and V 1 base, and 14 bases lay outside the gene matches. The CDR3 nucleotides read TGTGCCACCAGCAGAGGGGGCGGGTGGCGGGGGGGCCTCGATACGCAGTATTTT. Encoded protein: CATSRGGGWRGGLDTQYF.

The chain combines TRBV10-1 with TRBJ2-7; tentative D call: TRBD1 (6 bases). Trimming stripped 8 bases from V and 7 bases from J, with 18 bases between. Per the germline V gene, CDR1 is WNHNN and CDR2 is SYGVQD (reference sequence). This CDR3 comprises 13 residues. Written as DNA, the CDR3 is TGCGCCAGCTCCCCGACAGGCTTAGGGGAGCAGTACTTC. Encoded protein: CASSPTGLGEQYF.

This rearrangement joins TRBV25-1 to TRBJ2-3; TRBD2 aligns across 7 bases. Germline CDR1 is MGHDK and CDR2 is SYGVNS. V lost 3 bases and J lost 9; bases outside the gene matches: 0. This CDR3 spans 11 amino acids. For the CDR3, the DNA is TGTGCCAGCAGTGACGGGGGGACGCAGTATTTT. Translation gives CASSDGGTQYF.

This clone has more than one count but fewer than ten. The gene calls are TRBV19 and TRBJ2-5; D might be TRBD2 (6 bases). V shed 3 bases and J shed 2 bases, with 19 bases lying between them. Germline CDR1 is LNHDA and CDR2 is SQIVND (reference sequence). The CDR3 contains 17 residues. The CDR3 reads CASSIGAGLNIQETQYF. CDR3 nucleotide sequence: TGTGCCAGTAGTATTGGGGCGGGATTAAACATACAAGAGACCCAGTACTTC.

This chain connects TRBV5-3 to TRBJ2-2; possible D gene TRBD1, 5 bases. TRBV5-3 is treated as an ORF (open reading frame) with a function not yet certain. This CDR3 region has 10 residues. Trimming shortened V by 8 bases and J by 8 bases, and 7 bases separated the two germline ends. The CDR3 sequence is CASQGGELFF. The CDR3 bases are TGTGCCAGCCAGGGTGGGGAGCTGTTTTTT.

Here the CDR3 reads CASSLWTGENEKLFF. DNA of the CDR3: TGTGCCAGCAGCCTTTGGACAGGGGAAAACGAAAAACTGTTTTTT. The J gene is TRBJ1-4, the V gene TRBV7-9; 9 bases are shared with TRBD1. V lost 5 bases to trimming and J lost 8 bases; unmatched junction nucleotides: 9. This CDR3 contains 15 residues. Germline V gene data show CDR1 as SEHNR and CDR2 as FQNEAQ (reference sequence).

This clone was recorded a few times. The chain carries TRBV5-5 and TRBJ1-4, with 10 bases lining up with TRBD1. Germline V gene data show CDR1 as SGHKS and CDR2 as YYEKEE (reference sequence). The CDR3 totals 16 residues. Trimming took 4 bases from V and 4 from J; bases not matched to a gene: 7. CDR3 coding DNA: TGTGCCAGCAGCCCGGACAGGGGGTTCATTAATGAAAAACTGTTTTTT. As protein: CASSPDRGFINEKLFF.

V usage is TRBV7-9 and J usage is TRBJ1-1, with unresolved D. Germline V gene lookup returns CDR1 SEHNR and CDR2 FQNEAQ (reference sequence). The ends were cut back, 1 base at V and 6 bases at J, with 9 bases in the middle. This CDR3 contains 13 residues. CDR3 DNA: TGTGCCAGCAGCTTAGGAGGGAGTGCTGAAGCTTTCTTT. Translation: CASSLGGSAEAFF.

The V and J genes are TRBV25-1 and TRBJ2-7; D remains ambiguous. Trimming pared 9 bases from V and 8 bases from J, leaving 11 bases between. Germline CDR1 is MGHDK and CDR2 is SYGVNS. The CDR3 is 10 amino acids. CDR3: CARYLSKQYF. DNA for the CDR3: TGTGCCAGGTACCTGAGCAAGCAGTACTTC.